Presented here are 23 T cell receptor beta chains from one specimen sequenced in a study of blood T cell repertoires in COVID-19. Only in-frame clones appear in the TCRdb table, and some are missing; sequencing was by immunoSEQ multiplex PCR. The sample yields approximately 360,000 clones, almost 90% seen once. Sequencing was performed on peripheral blood. These receptor sequences come from a young man with active or convalescent COVID-19.

This chain uses TRBV6-2 or TRBV6-3 with TRBJ2-3; the D is unclear. This CDR3 comprises 14 residues. The V end was cut by 2 bases, the J end by 2 bases, with 8 bases between. Germline V CDR1 and CDR2: MNHEY, SVGEGT. CDR3 in amino acids: CASSYAYTTDTQYF. The CDR3 nucleotides are TGTGCCAGCAGTTACGCATACACCACAGATACGCAGTATTTT.

The V gene is TRBV4-2, the J gene TRBJ2-1; the D is unclear. CDR3 size: 19 residues. V lost 0 bases and J lost 2, with 20 bases in between. Germline V CDR1 and CDR2: LGHNA, YNFKEQ. The chain's CDR3 is CASSQDPAMRYSPYNEQFF. In DNA, the CDR3 is TGTGCCAGCAGCCAAGATCCTGCAATGCGGTATTCACCCTACAATGAGCAGTTCTTC.

V and J are TRBV24-1 and TRBJ2-5, with 10 nucleotides matching TRBD1. The CDR3 consists of 16 residues. CDR1 and CDR2 from the germline V gene are KGHDR and SFDVKD. J lost 0 bases, V lost 7 bases, and 7 bases had no gene match. In DNA form, the CDR3 reads TGTGCCACCAGAGGGACAGGGGAGAAGTACCAAGAGACCCAGTACTTC. The encoded protein is CATRGTGEKYQETQYF.

The chain combines TRBV3-1 (or the pseudogene TRBV3-2) with TRBJ1-6, with TRBD1 matching over 9 bases. The CDR3 has 15 residues. The V gene end was trimmed by 4 bases and the J gene end by 6 bases; junction bases not matched to a gene: 4. CDR1 LGHDT and CDR2 YNNKEL come from the germline V gene (reference sequence). The CDR3 is CASSLGQGINSPLHF. The CDR3 DNA reads as TGTGCCAGCAGCCTCGGACAGGGGATTAATTCACCCCTCCACTTT.

The V gene is TRBV7-7, the J gene TRBJ2-3; TRBD2 might be the D (6 bases). Trimming shortened V by 1 base and J by 2 bases, and 16 bases separated the two germline ends. The CDR3 sequence is 17 residues long. From germline, CDR1 is SSHAT and CDR2 FNYEAQ (reference sequence). CDR3 in amino acids: CASSLGTTNGPTDTQYF. CDR3 DNA sequence: TGTGCCAGCAGCTTAGGGACTACGAACGGACCCACAGATACGCAGTATTTT.

The chain combines TRBV7-9 with TRBJ2-5; TRBD1 matches 11 bases. The germline V gene encodes CDR1 SEHNR and CDR2 FQNEAQ (reference sequence). V lost 6 bases to trimming and J lost 4 bases; unmatched junction nucleotides: 13. The CDR3 has 17 amino acids. CDR3: CASRHSWDRGFGETQYF. The CDR3, as DNA: TGTGCCAGCAGGCATTCCTGGGACAGGGGGTTCGGAGAGACCCAGTACTTC.

The table lists this clone with a few counts. The rearrangement links TRBV7-2 to TRBJ1-5; D might be TRBD1 (5 bases). Germline V lookup: CDR1 SGHTA, CDR2 FQGNSA. Trimming took 5 bases from V and 2 from J, leaving 7 bases between them. This CDR3 has 13 amino acids. CDR3 DNA sequence: TGTGCCAGCAGCACCAGGGGCAATCAGCCCCAGCATTTT. Its translation: CASSTRGNQPQHF.

The rearrangement uses TRBV10-3 and TRBJ2-5; D remains unclear. The CDR3 is made up of 13 amino acids. Per the germline V gene, CDR1 is ENHRY and CDR2 is SYGVKD. The V end was cut by 2 bases, the J end by 1 base, with 5 bases between. Here the CDR3 reads CAISETVQETQYF. The CDR3 nucleotides are TGTGCCATCAGTGAGACAGTCCAAGAGACCCAGTACTTC.

This chain uses TRBV29-1 with TRBJ2-1; D is possibly TRBD2 (5 bases). CDR3 length: 13 amino acids. The ends were cut back, 5 bases at V and 3 bases at J, with 11 bases in the middle. CDR1 and CDR2 from the germline V gene are SQVTM and ANQGSEA. The CDR3 here is CSVNGVHYNEQFF. In DNA, the CDR3 is TGCAGCGTTAACGGGGTTCACTACAATGAGCAGTTCTTC.

The chain links TRBV3-1 (or the pseudogene TRBV3-2) to TRBJ2-1, with 7 bases lining up with TRBD2. The CDR3 runs 15 residues. V gave up 4 bases and J gave up 3 bases; unmatched junction bases: 6. CDR1 is LGHDT and CDR2 is YNNKEL in the germline V gene (reference sequence). CDR3 sequence (DNA): TGTGCCAGCAGCCCCCGGGACTATTTCTACAATGAGCAGTTCTTC. Its protein is CASSPRDYFYNEQFF.

V and J are TRBV6-2 or TRBV6-3 and TRBJ2-7; weak D call: TRBD1 (6 bases). CDR3 length equals 14 residues. Germline values: CDR1 MNHEY, CDR2 SVGEGT. The V end lost 1 base, the J end lost 0 bases, and 7 bases lay between the germline ends. CDR3 in DNA: TGTGCCAGCAGTTACTTGGACAGCTCCTACGAGCAGTACTTC. Its protein is CASSYLDSSYEQYF.

The chain is built from TRBV5-5 and TRBJ2-7; D gene ambiguous. Per germline, CDR1 SGHKS and CDR2 YYEKEE (reference sequence). The CDR3 has 13 residues. Deletions cut 1 base from V and 2 bases from J, with 7 bases between. The CDR3 sequence: CASSLYKTYEQYF. The CDR3 nucleotides read TGTGCCAGCAGCTTGTACAAAACCTACGAGCAGTACTTC.

This clone was recorded once. This chain uses TRBV6-5 with TRBJ2-5; 7 bases map to TRBD1. Germline assignment: CDR1 MNHEY and CDR2 SVGAGI. The CDR3 loop spans 14 amino acids. V dropped 5 bases and J dropped 8; count of bases not matched to a gene: 11. CDR3 in DNA: TGTGCCAGCAGTAAACCGGGACAGTCCTTAACCCAGTACTTC. It specifies CASSKPGQSLTQYF.

The chain carries TRBV10-2 and TRBJ1-2, with D perhaps TRBD1 (6 bases). V was cut by 6 bases and J by 4 bases, with 18 bases left in between. Germline CDR1 reads WSHSY; CDR2 reads SAAADI. This CDR3 spans 15 amino acids. The CDR3 DNA reads TGCGCCAGCAGCGATAGACAGGCGCATAGCTATGGCTACACCTTC. Amino acids: CASSDRQAHSYGYTF.

V gene TRBV6-5 combines with J gene TRBJ2-7, with TRBD1 as a possible D gene (6 bases). This CDR3 is 14 amino acids long. Per germline, CDR1 MNHEY and CDR2 SVGAGI. Trimming removed 6 bases at V and 1 base at J, with 13 bases between. CDR3 in amino acids: CASSSVGQSYEQYF. The CDR3 nucleotides are TGTGCCAGCAGCTCCGTCGGACAGTCCTACGAGCAGTACTTC.

The chain uses TRBV9 and TRBJ2-7; D gene uncertain. Between the trimmed V and J ends, which lost 2 bases and 5 bases, there was a span of 14 bases. The germline gives CDR1 SGDLS, CDR2 YYNGEE. The CDR3 length is 14 residues. CDR3 sequence: CASSVGSGPDEQYF. In nucleotides, the CDR3 is TGTGCCAGCAGCGTTGGTTCAGGCCCGGACGAGCAGTACTTC.

The chain combines TRBV5-3 with TRBJ2-7; D unclear. TRBV5-3 is recorded as an ORF, its role being uncertain. The V end lost 4 bases, the J end lost 4 bases, and 15 bases lay between the germline ends. This CDR3 has 14 amino acids. Here the CDR3 reads CARSEVRQRYEQYF. DNA of the CDR3: TGTGCCAGAAGCGAGGTACGGCAGCGTTACGAGCAGTACTTC.

The V and J genes are TRBV9 and TRBJ2-1, with D possibly TRBD2 on 6 matching bases. Germline CDR1 reads SGDLS; CDR2 reads YYNGEE. The CDR3 has 14 residues. V was cut by 0 bases and J by 9 bases, with 13 bases left in between. This CDR3 reads CASSVDQGLGEQFF. CDR3 in DNA: TGTGCCAGCAGCGTAGATCAGGGACTCGGTGAGCAGTTCTTC.

The chain joins TRBV4-2 to TRBJ1-2, with 7 bases fitting TRBD1. V shed 3 bases, J shed 10 bases, and the junction held 17 bases outside the gene matches. This CDR3 region has 16 residues. Per the germline V gene, CDR1 is LGHNA and CDR2 is YNFKEQ. As DNA, the CDR3 is TGTGCCAGCAGCCATACGGTAGACAGGGTTTCGTTTTCCTACACCTTC. Translation: CASSHTVDRVSFSYTF.

V is TRBV14 and J is TRBJ2-1; 7 bases agree with TRBD2. CDR1 is SGHDN and CDR2 is FVKESK in the germline V gene. The CDR3 spans 16 residues. The V segment lost 4 bases and the J segment 0 bases; nucleotides outside the gene matches: 6. In nucleotides, the CDR3 is TGTGCCAGCAGCCGGAGCGGGATGGGCTCCTACAATGAGCAGTTCTTC. Protein sequence: CASSRSGMGSYNEQFF.

V is TRBV5-1 and J is TRBJ1-6; D remains unclear. Germline V gene data show CDR1 as SGHRS and CDR2 as YFSETQ. Trimming pared 4 bases from V and 9 bases from J, leaving 20 bases between. There are 16 residues in the CDR3. The CDR3 DNA is TGCGCCAGCAGCAGACCTGATGGGGAGGGTAGTTCACCCCTCCACTTT. It codes for CASSRPDGEGSSPLHF.

CDR3 in DNA: TGTGCCAGCAGGGAGAACCTCATGAACACTGAAGCTTTCTTT. As protein: CASRENLMNTEAFF. The chain carries TRBV6-4 and TRBJ1-1; D unresolved. The CDR3 consists of 14 residues. Germline CDR1 is MRHNA and CDR2 is SNTAGT. V was pared by 6 bases and J by 0 bases, with 11 bases between.

The J gene is TRBJ1-4, the V gene TRBV12-3 or TRBV12-4; D might be TRBD1 (5 bases). V was shortened by 6 bases and J by 4 bases, with 9 bases between the two germline ends. CDR3 length: 13 residues. This chain's CDR3 is CASSRQLNEKLFF. CDR3 DNA sequence: TGTGCCAGCAGCCGACAGCTTAATGAAAAACTGTTTTTT.